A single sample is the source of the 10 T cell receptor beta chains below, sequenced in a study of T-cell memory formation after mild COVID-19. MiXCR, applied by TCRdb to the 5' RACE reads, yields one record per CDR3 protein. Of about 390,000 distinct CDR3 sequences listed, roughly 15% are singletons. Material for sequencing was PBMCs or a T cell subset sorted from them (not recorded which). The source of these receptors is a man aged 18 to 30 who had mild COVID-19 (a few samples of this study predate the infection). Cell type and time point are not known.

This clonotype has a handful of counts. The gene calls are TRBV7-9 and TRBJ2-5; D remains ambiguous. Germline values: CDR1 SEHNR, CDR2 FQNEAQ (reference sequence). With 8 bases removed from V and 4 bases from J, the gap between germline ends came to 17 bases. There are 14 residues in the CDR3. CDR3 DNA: TGTGCCAGCGCCGGTCTAGATCTTCTAGAGACCCAGTACTTC. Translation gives CASAGLDLLETQYF.

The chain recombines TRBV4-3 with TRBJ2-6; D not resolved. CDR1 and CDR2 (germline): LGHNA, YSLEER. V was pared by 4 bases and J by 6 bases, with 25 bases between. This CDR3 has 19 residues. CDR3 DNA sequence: TGCGCCAGCAGCCCCCGACCCAGGACGGTGCTGGTTGAGGCCAACGTCCTGACTTTC. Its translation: CASSPRPRTVLVEANVLTF.

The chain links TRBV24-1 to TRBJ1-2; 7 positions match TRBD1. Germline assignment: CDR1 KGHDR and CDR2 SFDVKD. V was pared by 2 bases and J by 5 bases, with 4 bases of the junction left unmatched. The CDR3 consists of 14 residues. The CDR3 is CATSDSLTGYGYTF. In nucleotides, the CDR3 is TGTGCCACCAGTGATTCGTTGACAGGGTATGGCTACACCTTC.

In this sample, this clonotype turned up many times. CDR3 in DNA: TGTGCCAGCAGTCCTAGTCCCAACTATGGCTACACCTTC. As protein: CASSPSPNYGYTF. The chain employs TRBV12-3 or TRBV12-4 and TRBJ1-2; no reliable D call. The CDR3 length is 13 residues. Trimming took off 5 bases at V and 2 bases at J, with 9 bases between the two ends.

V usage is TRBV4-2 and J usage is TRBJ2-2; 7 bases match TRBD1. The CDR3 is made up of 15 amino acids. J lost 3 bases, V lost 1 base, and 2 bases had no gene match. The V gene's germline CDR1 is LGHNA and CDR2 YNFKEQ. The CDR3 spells CASSQGTGDTGELFF. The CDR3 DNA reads TGTGCCAGCAGCCAAGGGACAGGTGACACCGGGGAGCTGTTTTTT.

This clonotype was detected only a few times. This CDR3 is CASSLYNSGNGELFF. In nucleotides, the CDR3 is TGTGCCAGCAGTTTGTATAATTCGGGGAACGGGGAGCTGTTTTTT. The genes are TRBV6-2 or TRBV6-3 and TRBJ2-2; D is perhaps TRBD2 (5 bases). CDR3 length: 15 residues. V lost 4 bases, J lost 7 bases, and 16 bases lay in between. Germline assignment: CDR1 MNHEY and CDR2 SVGEGT.

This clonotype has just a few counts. The CDR3 sequence: CASSPRHVQPQHF. The CDR3 coding sequence is TGTGCCAGCAGTCCTCGGCATGTTCAGCCCCAGCATTTT. The chain employs TRBV12-3 or TRBV12-4 and TRBJ1-5; D gene uncertain. V dropped 5 bases and J dropped 6 bases, with 11 bases sitting between them. CDR3 length: 13 residues.

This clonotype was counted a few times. CDR3 in amino acids: CATSRDTAPGDSPLHF. The DNA of the CDR3 is TGTGCCACCAGCAGAGACACAGCCCCAGGGGATTCACCCCTCCACTTT. The rearrangement joins TRBV15 to TRBJ1-6; D is perhaps TRBD1 (6 bases). This CDR3 has 16 amino acids. V was cut by 0 bases and J by 8 bases, with 14 bases left in between. From germline, CDR1 is LNHNV and CDR2 YYDKDF (reference sequence). The full variable domain, in which reference TRBV15 and TRBJ1-6 provide the parts outside the CDR3, is DAMVIQNPRYQVTQFGKPVTLSCSQTLNHNVMYWYQQKSSQAPKLLFHYYDKDFNNEADTPDNFQSRRPNTSFCFLDIRSPGLGDTAMYLCATSRDTAPGDSPLHFGNGTRLTVT.

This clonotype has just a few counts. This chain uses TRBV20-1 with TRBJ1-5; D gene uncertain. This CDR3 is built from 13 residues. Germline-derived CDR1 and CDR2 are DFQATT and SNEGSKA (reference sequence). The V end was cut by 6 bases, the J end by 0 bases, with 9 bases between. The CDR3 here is CSAIPGSNQPQHF. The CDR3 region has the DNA TGCAGTGCAATACCGGGTAGCAATCAGCCCCAGCATTTT.

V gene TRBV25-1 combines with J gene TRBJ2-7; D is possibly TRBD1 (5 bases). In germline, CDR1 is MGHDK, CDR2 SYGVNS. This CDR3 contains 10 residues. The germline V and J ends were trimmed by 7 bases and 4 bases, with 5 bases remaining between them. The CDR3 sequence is CASTGYEQYF. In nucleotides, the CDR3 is TGTGCCAGCACAGGGTACGAGCAGTACTTC.